A selection of T cell receptor beta chains follows, all from one sample in a study of blood T cells in healthy people across ages. One entry per CDR3 protein results from TCRdb running MiXCR on the 5' RACE reads. The table has over a million distinct CDR3 sequences, under 30% seen once. The same sample was also used in a study of T cells of mothers and their children.

The sequenced sample was blood. The origin of the receptors is a girl aged 2-10 years in good health. Both conserved end residues are part of each CDR3. Fields, in order: D gene, V gene, J gene, clone size, CDR3 protein, CDR3 DNA. D genes are given only for firm matches. The size field is filled for only some rows; it gives once, few, many or a size class.

.	TRBV29-1	TRBJ2-7	.	CSVAIDNSYEQYF	TGCAGCGTTGCCATCGACAACTCCTACGAGCAGTACTTC
.	TRBV12-5	TRBJ1-4	few	CASGQGLEQFF	TGTGCTAGTGGCCAGGGACTCGAGCAGTTTTTT
.	TRBV5-1	TRBJ2-3	.	CASSFGAHRDEQYF	TGCGCCAGCTCTTTCGGAGCTCACCGCGACGAGCAGTATTTT
TRBD2	TRBV12-3/TRBV12-4	TRBJ2-3	.	CASSLGRGVSSSTDTQYF	TGTGCCAGCAGTTTGGGGCGGGGGGTTTCCTCTAGCACAGATACGCAGTATTTT
.	TRBV7-9	TRBJ2-1	few	CASSLGSIRNEQFF	TGTGCCAGCAGCTTAGGGTCGATCCGAAATGAGCAGTTCTTC
.	TRBV13	TRBJ2-7	few	CASSPARASEQYF	TGTGCCAGCAGCCCCGCCCGAGCTAGCGAGCAGTACTTC
TRBD2	TRBV11-1	TRBJ2-3	.	CASSYQIAGAGTDTQYF	TGTGCCAGCAGTTATCAGATAGCGGGGGCCGGCACAGATACGCAGTATTTT
.	TRBV6-5	TRBJ2-3	many	CASSKNQADTQYF	TGTGCCAGCAGCAAAAATCAGGCGGATACGCAGTATTTT
.	TRBV20-1	TRBJ1-2	few	CSARDRLGYGYTF	TGCAGTGCTAGAGATCGGTTAGGGTATGGCTACACCTTC
.	TRBV6-1	TRBJ2-7	.	CASKSPSAGGYEQYF	TGTGCCAGCAAGTCTCCCTCGGCAGGAGGCTACGAGCAGTACTTC
.	TRBV7-8	TRBJ1-3	few	CASSLNRHTIYF	TGTGCCAGCAGCCTCAACCGACACACCATATATTTT
.	TRBV7-9	TRBJ1-1	.	CASSYAGLGGTEAFF	TGTGCCAGCAGCTACGCGGGCCTGGGGGGCACTGAAGCTTTCTTT
TRBD1	TRBV24-1	TRBJ2-1	.	CATSDLGQGMNNEQFF	TGTGCCACCAGTGATTTGGGACAGGGGATGAACAATGAGCAGTTCTTC
TRBD1	TRBV10-3	TRBJ1-2	.	CAITGTANGGYTF	TGTGCCATCACCGGGACAGCCAATGGGGGCTACACCTTC
TRBD1	TRBV29-1	TRBJ1-1	.	CSVGPRQGSTEAFF	TGCAGCGTTGGGCCCCGACAGGGCTCCACTGAAGCTTTCTTT
.	TRBV5-1	TRBJ1-1	.	CASRAQTEAFF	TGCGCCAGCAGGGCACAGACTGAAGCTTTCTTT
.	TRBV9	TRBJ2-3	.	CASSVEGAGAPDTQYF	TGTGCCAGCAGCGTAGAGGGAGCTGGGGCCCCAGATACGCAGTATTTT
TRBD1	TRBV5-6	TRBJ2-7	few	CASSRRPGGRDEQYF	TGTGCCAGCAGCCGGAGGCCAGGGGGCAGAGACGAGCAGTACTTC
TRBD2	TRBV10-2	TRBJ2-3	many	CASLATSGGTDTQYF	TGCGCCAGTCTTGCAACGAGCGGGGGAACAGATACGCAGTATTTT
TRBD2	TRBV7-3	TRBJ2-1	.	CASKAGANYNEQFF	TGTGCCAGCAAGGCGGGAGCTAACTACAATGAGCAGTTCTTC
.	TRBV4-1	TRBJ2-7	.	CASSQDKVYEQYF	TGCGCCAGCAGCCAAGATAAGGTATACGAGCAGTACTTC
.	TRBV6-1	TRBJ2-7	.	CASAQRLKIYEQYF	TGTGCCAGCGCCCAGAGACTGAAAATCTACGAGCAGTACTTC
TRBD2	TRBV13	TRBJ2-1	few	CASSVGTSFWDVDEQFF	TGTGCCAGCAGCGTAGGGACTAGCTTTTGGGACGTGGATGAGCAGTTCTTC
.	TRBV28	TRBJ1-6	.	CASSFRGLNSPLHF	TGTGCCAGCAGTTTTCGGGGACTCAATTCACCCCTCCACTTT
TRBD2	TRBV12-3/TRBV12-4	TRBJ2-1	once	CASSLGSGSGQFF	TGTGCCAGCAGTTTAGGGAGCGGGAGTGGGCAGTTCTTC
.	TRBV7-2	TRBJ1-5	few	CASSLGLSNSTYQPQHF	TGTGCCAGCAGCTTAGGTCTCAGCAATTCAACATATCAGCCCCAGCATTTT
TRBD1	TRBV29-1	TRBJ2-1	.	CSPRRQGSGEQFF	TGCAGCCCTCGACGACAGGGATCAGGCGAGCAGTTCTTC
.	TRBV20-1	TRBJ2-3	few	CSAREAYGTDTQYF	TGCAGTGCTAGAGAGGCCTACGGCACAGATACGCAGTATTTT
TRBD2	TRBV7-2	TRBJ2-3	.	CASSLGGGYGTDTQYF	TGTGCCAGCAGCTTAGGGGGGGGTTATGGCACAGATACGCAGTATTTT
.	TRBV7-9	TRBJ2-1	few	CASSEVNHEQFF	TGTGCCAGCAGCGAGGTCAACCATGAGCAGTTCTTC
TRBD2	TRBV20-1	TRBJ2-1	few	CSAAPSAGVHNEQFF	TGCAGTGCCGCCCCCTCAGCGGGAGTCCACAATGAGCAGTTCTTC
.	TRBV27	TRBJ2-7	few	CASSNRGTGYEQYF	TGTGCCAGTTCCAACCGGGGAACGGGGTACGAGCAGTACTTC
TRBD2	TRBV10-1	TRBJ2-4	few	CASSAQLAGNIQYF	TGCGCCAGCAGTGCTCAACTAGCGGGAAACATTCAGTACTTC
.	TRBV7-2	TRBJ1-2	few	CASSLDLRGGRNYGYTF	TGTGCCAGCAGCTTGGACCTTAGGGGGGGCCGTAACTATGGCTACACCTTC
.	TRBV5-1	TRBJ2-3	.	CASSLVLSLLTDTQYF	TGCGCCAGCAGCCTGGTACTTTCGCTTCTCACAGATACGCAGTATTTT
TRBD2	TRBV3-1	TRBJ2-5	once	CASGPVAGLTEETQYF	TGTGCCAGCGGACCTGTAGCGGGGCTGACTGAAGAGACCCAGTACTTC
TRBD2	TRBV19	TRBJ2-3	.	CASSSLAGGPTDTQYF	TGTGCCAGTAGTTCACTAGCGGGGGGGCCCACAGATACGCAGTATTTT
.	TRBV5-1	TRBJ2-5	few	CASSLDGGTGTQYF	TGCGCCAGCAGCTTGGACGGAGGGACCGGGACCCAGTACTTC
.	TRBV20-1	TRBJ1-1	.	CSALFGGVEAFF	TGCAGTGCTCTTTTCGGGGGGGTTGAAGCTTTCTTT
.	TRBV24-1	TRBJ2-5	.	CATSDEGSWETQYF	TGTGCCACCAGTGATGAGGGGTCATGGGAGACCCAGTACTTC
.	TRBV20-1	TRBJ1-2	.	CSARDPGGGDGYAF	TGCAGTGCTAGAGACCCCGGGGGAGGAGATGGCTACGCCTTC
.	TRBV20-1	TRBJ2-1	.	CSARDLGGMGSNEQFF	TGCAGTGCTAGAGATCTAGGCGGGATGGGTTCTAATGAGCAGTTCTTC
TRBD2	TRBV7-3	TRBJ2-5	.	CASSPYASGVQETQYF	TGTGCCAGCAGCCCATACGCTAGCGGGGTCCAAGAGACCCAGTACTTC
.	TRBV11-2	TRBJ2-7	.	CASSLDPSRVSEQYF	TGTGCCAGCAGCTTAGACCCTAGCAGGGTAAGCGAGCAGTACTTC
TRBD1	TRBV5-1	TRBJ1-1	few	CASSRDVQGGRNEAFF	TGCGCCAGCAGCCGTGACGTCCAAGGGGGCCGCAATGAAGCTTTCTTT
TRBD1	TRBV20-1	TRBJ2-2	many	CSARELGQGDTGELFF	TGCAGTGCTAGAGAGCTGGGACAGGGGGACACCGGGGAGCTGTTTTTT